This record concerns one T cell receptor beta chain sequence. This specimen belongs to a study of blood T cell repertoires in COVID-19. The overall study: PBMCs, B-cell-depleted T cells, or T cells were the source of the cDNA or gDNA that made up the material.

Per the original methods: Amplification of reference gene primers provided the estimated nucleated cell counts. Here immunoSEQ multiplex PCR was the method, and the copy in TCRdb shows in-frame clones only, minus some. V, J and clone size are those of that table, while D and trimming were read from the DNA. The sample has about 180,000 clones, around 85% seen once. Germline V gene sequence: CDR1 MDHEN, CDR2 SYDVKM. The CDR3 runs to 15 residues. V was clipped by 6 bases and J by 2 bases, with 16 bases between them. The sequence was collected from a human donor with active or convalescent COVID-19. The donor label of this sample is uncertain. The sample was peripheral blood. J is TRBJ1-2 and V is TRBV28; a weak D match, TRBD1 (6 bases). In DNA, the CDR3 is TGTGCCAGCAGCGGGAATCGGGGGGCGAACTATGGCTACACCTTC. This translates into CASSGNRGANYGYTF.